Listed here are 8 T cell receptor beta chains from one sample, sequenced in a study of identical twins. TCRdb itself ran the 5' RACE reads through MiXCR, one entry per CDR3 protein. The data contain about 1.7 million distinct CDR3 sequences, about 31% of them singletons. The sample was cord blood. These receptors all come from a newborn girl in good health.

This clonotype was observed many times. This chain uses TRBV6-6 with TRBJ1-1; D is ambiguous. V gave up 4 bases and J gave up 3 bases, with 6 bases separating them. Germline CDR1 reads MNHNY; CDR2 reads SVGAGI (reference sequence). The CDR3 loop spans 12 amino acids. The CDR3 protein is CASSSGHTEAFF. As DNA, the CDR3 is TGTGCCAGCAGTTCTGGCCACACTGAAGCTTTCTTT.

This clonotype was seen a few times. This chain joins TRBV6-5 and TRBJ2-7; the match to TRBD2 covers 8 bases. CDR3 length: 14 amino acids. V shed 6 bases and J 5 bases; nucleotides not matched to a gene: 9. Germline assignment: CDR1 MNHEY and CDR2 SVGAGI. Here the CDR3 DNA reads TGTGCCAGCAGACCCGGCCGGGGGGGCCACGAGCAGTACTTC. Translating gives CASRPGRGGHEQYF.

V gene TRBV20-1 combines with J gene TRBJ2-5; no definite D call. CDR1 is DFQATT and CDR2 is SNEGSKA in the germline V gene (reference sequence). The CDR3 loop spans 12 amino acids. The V end was cut by 6 bases, the J end by 1 base, with 9 bases between. The CDR3: CSALGPQETQYF. For the CDR3, the DNA is TGCAGTGCCCTAGGGCCCCAAGAGACCCAGTACTTC.

This clonotype has only a few counts. The chain is built from TRBV6-2 or TRBV6-3 and TRBJ2-1; D may be TRBD1 (6 bases). The CDR3 runs to 11 residues. The germline V and J ends were trimmed by 8 bases and 9 bases, with 11 bases remaining between them. The germline V gene has CDR1 MNHEY and CDR2 SVGEGT. CDR3 protein: CASALGGEQFF. The CDR3, as DNA: TGTGCCAGCGCTCTAGGGGGTGAGCAGTTCTTC.

This clonotype was detected a few times. This rearrangement joins TRBV4-2 to TRBJ1-1; D uncertain. Germline CDR1 is LGHNA and CDR2 is YNFKEQ. The V and J ends lost 0 bases and 3 bases respectively, with 11 bases between them. The CDR3 spans 15 residues. CDR3 DNA: TGTGCCAGCAGCCAAGAAGGGCCCGACCACACTGAAGCTTTCTTT. It translates to CASSQEGPDHTEAFF.

Only a few counts were recorded for this clonotype. As DNA, the CDR3 is TGTGCCAGCAGGCAGGGGGCGCTGGAAAATACTGAAGCTTTCTTT. Translated: CASRQGALENTEAFF. V gene TRBV7-9 combines with J gene TRBJ1-1; TRBD1 matches at 8 bases. Germline V lookup: CDR1 SEHNR, CDR2 FQNEAQ (reference sequence). V gave up 6 bases and J gave up 5 bases; unmatched junction bases: 11. The CDR3 loop spans 15 amino acids. Full variable domain (missing parts from reference TRBV7-9 and TRBJ1-1): DTGVSQNPRHKITKRGQNVTFRCDPISEHNRLYWYRQTLGQGPEFLTYFQNEAQLEKSRLLSDRFSAERPKGSFSTLEIQRTEQGDSAMYLCASRQGALENTEAFFGQGTRLTVV.

This chain links TRBV24-1 with TRBJ2-1; 7 bases align to TRBD1. Losses at the gene ends were 4 bases for V and 11 bases for J; bases not matched to a gene: 10. CDR1 KGHDR and CDR2 SFDVKD come from the germline V gene. The CDR3 length is 14 residues. CDR3 nucleotides: TGTGCCACCAGTGACCGCACGACAGGGTCTAAGCAGTTCTTC. Its protein product is CATSDRTTGSKQFF.

The chain carries TRBV20-1 and TRBJ2-7; no definite D call. From germline, CDR1 is DFQATT and CDR2 SNEGSKA (reference sequence). The V end was cut by 0 bases, the J end by 2 bases, with 11 bases between. The CDR3 has 14 amino acids. The chain's CDR3 is CSARDLLGPYEQYF. The DNA for the CDR3 is TGCAGTGCTAGAGATTTGCTGGGCCCCTACGAGCAGTACTTC.